This T cell receptor beta chain was recovered during a study of blood T cell repertoires in COVID-19. The CDR3 runs to 15 residues. After removal of 5 bases from V and 6 bases from J, the junction contained 5 bases not matched to a gene. The germline V gene has CDR1 MDHEN and CDR2 SYDVKM. Repertoires were generated with immunoSEQ multiplex PCR, while TCRdb's copy carries only in-frame clones and drops some. This table has about 97,000 clones, around 85% appearing once. The V gene is TRBV28, the J gene TRBJ2-1; TRBD2 matches 12 bases. The source of this sequence is a man in his 60s with acute or convalescent COVID-19. The sample taken for sequencing was peripheral blood. CDR3 DNA sequence: TGTGCCAGCAGTCTAGCGGGAGGGCCCCTCAATGAGCAGTTCTTC. This encodes CASSLAGGPLNEQFF.